A selection of T cell receptor beta chains follows, all from one sample in a study of cytomegalovirus exposure and HLA in healthy donors. Sequencing was performed with immunoSEQ multiplex PCR; in TCRdb, only in-frame clones are kept and a portion is missing. The sample lists some 200,000 clones; 82% were seen once. Input material: PBMCs. The source is a boy aged 2 to 10 in good health and CMV-seronegative. CDR3s include the opening cysteine and the closing phenylalanine or tryptophan. Fields, in order: V gene, clone size, D gene, CDR3 length, J gene, CDR3 DNA, CDR3 protein. A D gene is named only where the DNA matches it firmly. Clone size is not always given. Where it is, it says once, few, many or a class for expanded clones.

V: TRBV14; size: .; D: .; length: 15; J: TRBJ2-2; DNA: TGTGCCAGCAGCCAGCGCCTAGGGGGTCCCGGGGAGCTGTTTTTT; CDR3: CASSQRLGGPGELFF
V: TRBV9; size: .; D: TRBD2; length: 16; J: TRBJ2-7; DNA: TGTGCCAGCAGCGTAGCTGATACAGCGGGGATGCTAGGGCAGTACTTC; CDR3: CASSVADTAGMLGQYF
V: TRBV6-6; size: .; D: .; length: 13; J: TRBJ1-1; DNA: TGTGCCAGCAGCCCCACACCTAACACTGAAGCTTTCTTT; CDR3: CASSPTPNTEAFF
V: TRBV5-8; size: few; D: .; length: 14; J: TRBJ2-6; DNA: TGTGCCAGCAGTGATGCGGTTGGGGCCAACGTCCTGACTTTC; CDR3: CASSDAVGANVLTF
V: TRBV18; size: .; D: .; length: 16; J: TRBJ2-7; DNA: TGTGCCAGCTCACCACCGGACACCAGATCCGTACGCGAGCAGTACTTC; CDR3: CASSPPDTRSVREQYF
V: TRBV30; size: .; D: .; length: 12; J: TRBJ2-7; DNA: TGTGCCTGGAGTCCGGGCTCCTACGAGCAGTACTTC; CDR3: CAWSPGSYEQYF
V: TRBV27; size: .; D: .; length: 17; J: TRBJ1-1; DNA: TGTGCCAGCAGTTTGAACATACCTCAGGGAGGGGGCACTGAAGCTTTCTTT; CDR3: CASSLNIPQGGGTEAFF
V: TRBV11-1; size: once; D: .; length: 14; J: TRBJ2-5; DNA: TGTGCCAGCAGCCCCCGTTTGGCCTTGGAGACCCAGTACTTC; CDR3: CASSPRLALETQYF
V: TRBV7-3; size: .; D: .; length: 13; J: TRBJ2-3; DNA: TGTGCCAGCAGCTTAACTAGTAAAGATACGCAGTATTTT; CDR3: CASSLTSKDTQYF
V: TRBV7-2; size: .; D: .; length: 15; J: TRBJ2-3; DNA: TGTGCCAGCAGCTCAAGGGGGGGGGTCACAGATACGCAGTATTTT; CDR3: CASSSRGGVTDTQYF
V: TRBV5-5; size: .; D: .; length: 14; J: TRBJ2-5; DNA: TGTGCCAGCAGCGGAACAACGGGACAAGAGACCCAGTACTTC; CDR3: CASSGTTGQETQYF
V: TRBV13; size: few; D: TRBD2; length: 17; J: TRBJ2-5; DNA: TGTGCCAGCAGCTTCTCTAGCGGGGATTATAGGGGAGAGACCCAGTACTTC; CDR3: CASSFSSGDYRGETQYF
V: TRBV2; size: .; D: .; length: 12; J: TRBJ1-1; DNA: TGTGCCAGCACTTATGTTAACACTGAAGCTTTCTTT; CDR3: CASTYVNTEAFF
V: TRBV5-1; size: .; D: TRBD1; length: 14; J: TRBJ2-7; DNA: TGCGCCAGCAGCTTGGGACAGGGGCCCTACGAGCAGTACTTC; CDR3: CASSLGQGPYEQYF
V: TRBV6-6; size: .; D: .; length: 14; J: TRBJ2-6; DNA: TGTGCCAGCAGTTGGACTACTGGGGCCAACGTCCTGACTTTC; CDR3: CASSWTTGANVLTF
V: TRBV6-5; size: .; D: TRBD2; length: 15; J: TRBJ2-5; DNA: TGTGCCAGCAGGATAACTCGGGGGGGCCGGGAGACCCAGTACTTC; CDR3: CASRITRGGRETQYF
V: TRBV2; size: .; D: .; length: 14; J: TRBJ1-1; DNA: TGTGCCAGCGACCTTAGTGGGGGGGGGACTGAAGCTTTCTTT; CDR3: CASDLSGGGTEAFF
V: TRBV4-2; size: .; D: .; length: 16; J: TRBJ1-6; DNA: TGTGCCAGCAGCCAAGATTTCAGGACCTATAATTCACCCCTCCACTTT; CDR3: CASSQDFRTYNSPLHF
V: TRBV4-3; size: .; D: .; length: 17; J: TRBJ1-6; DNA: TGCGCCAGCAGCCAAGACCCCTCGCCACAGTATAATTCACCCCTCCACTTT; CDR3: CASSQDPSPQYNSPLHF
V: TRBV6-6; size: .; D: .; length: 15; J: TRBJ1-4; DNA: TGTGCCAGCAGTTACAAGGACACCGCTAATGAAAAACTGTTTTTT; CDR3: CASSYKDTANEKLFF
V: TRBV10-2; size: .; D: TRBD2; length: 15; J: TRBJ2-5; DNA: TGCGCCAGCAGTGAGGGGGTAGCGGGGCGTGAGACCCAGTACTTC; CDR3: CASSEGVAGRETQYF
V: TRBV27; size: .; D: TRBD1; length: 19; J: TRBJ2-2; DNA: TGTGCCAGCAGTCCCCGTTTGTTTCCCAGGGGGCTAAGGACCGGGGAGCTGTTTTTT; CDR3: CASSPRLFPRGLRTGELFF
V: TRBV7-2; size: few; D: .; length: 14; J: TRBJ1-2; DNA: TGTGCCAGCAGCTTAGTAAGGGCGGGCTATGGCTACACCTTC; CDR3: CASSLVRAGYGYTF
V: TRBV6-5; size: .; D: .; length: 13; J: TRBJ1-2; DNA: TGTGCCAGCAGTTTACAGGGACTAGATGGCTACACCTTC; CDR3: CASSLQGLDGYTF
V: TRBV5-1; size: .; D: TRBD1; length: 16; J: TRBJ2-1; DNA: TGCGCCAGCAGCAGGGGGGGACAGGGAATCTACAATGAGCAGTTCTTC; CDR3: CASSRGGQGIYNEQFF
V: TRBV7-9; size: .; D: TRBD2; length: 14; J: TRBJ2-1; DNA: TGTGCCAGCAGCTTAGACATAGCGGGGGATCCCCAGTTCTTC; CDR3: CASSLDIAGDPQFF
V: TRBV9; size: .; D: .; length: 12; J: TRBJ2-3; DNA: TGTGCCAGCAGCCAAGCGACAGATACGCAGTATTTT; CDR3: CASSQATDTQYF
V: TRBV11-2; size: once; D: .; length: 14; J: TRBJ1-2; DNA: TGTGCCAGCAGTCCTTGGAGCCAGCTCGATGGCTACACCTTC; CDR3: CASSPWSQLDGYTF
V: TRBV9; size: .; D: TRBD2; length: 15; J: TRBJ2-3; DNA: TGTGCCAGCAGCCGGGCGGGGGATAGCACAGATACGCAGTATTTT; CDR3: CASSRAGDSTDTQYF
V: TRBV5-1; size: .; D: TRBD1; length: 15; J: TRBJ1-1; DNA: TGCGCCAGCAGCGGGACAGGGGGATCTAGGACTGAAGCTTTCTTT; CDR3: CASSGTGGSRTEAFF
V: TRBV18; size: .; D: .; length: 15; J: TRBJ2-5; DNA: TGTGCCAGCTCACCGACAGTGAACATCCAAGAGACCCAGTACTTC; CDR3: CASSPTVNIQETQYF
V: TRBV5-1; size: .; D: TRBD1; length: 15; J: TRBJ1-1; DNA: TGCGCCAGCAGCTTGCGGGACAGATTGAACACTGAAGCTTTCTTT; CDR3: CASSLRDRLNTEAFF
V: TRBV5-4; size: few; D: .; length: 14; J: TRBJ1-1; DNA: TGTGCCAGCAGCCCTTACACAGGGAACACTGAAGCTTTCTTT; CDR3: CASSPYTGNTEAFF
V: TRBV7-2; size: .; D: TRBD2; length: 16; J: TRBJ2-3; DNA: TGTGCCAGCAGCCGGGGCCTAGCGGGGCCCACAGATACGCAGTATTTT; CDR3: CASSRGLAGPTDTQYF
V: TRBV5-1; size: .; D: .; length: 14; J: TRBJ2-5; DNA: TGCGCCAGCAGCTTGGGGCCCCCCCCAGAGACCCAGTACTTC; CDR3: CASSLGPPPETQYF
V: TRBV9; size: .; D: .; length: 14; J: TRBJ2-2; DNA: TGTGCCAGCGCAACAGGGCCGAACACCGGGGAGCTGTTTTTT; CDR3: CASATGPNTGELFF
V: TRBV5-4; size: few; D: .; length: 13; J: TRBJ2-7; DNA: TGTGCCAGCAGCTTAGCCCTTTCCCACGAGCAGTACTTC; CDR3: CASSLALSHEQYF
V: TRBV4-1; size: .; D: TRBD1; length: 15; J: TRBJ2-7; DNA: TGCGCCAGCAGCCAAACCTCCGGGACAGGGGGCGAGCAGTACTTC; CDR3: CASSQTSGTGGEQYF
V: TRBV5-1; size: .; D: TRBD1; length: 15; J: TRBJ2-3; DNA: TGCGCCAGCAGCCCGCGGACAGGGGGAGGAGATACGCAGTATTTT; CDR3: CASSPRTGGGDTQYF
V: TRBV19; size: .; D: TRBD1; length: 14; J: TRBJ1-2; DNA: TGTGCCACGTCCCCCGGACAGGGGATGAGAGGCTACACCTTC; CDR3: CATSPGQGMRGYTF
V: TRBV27; size: .; D: TRBD1; length: 15; J: TRBJ2-7; DNA: TGTGCCACAGAGGGGAGCTTGACAGGGGGCAGGAGGCAGTACTTC; CDR3: CATEGSLTGGRRQYF
V: TRBV4-1; size: once; D: TRBD1; length: 15; J: TRBJ1-2; DNA: TGCGCCAGCAGCCTCCTCAGGGGGCCCGGCTATGGCTACACCTTC; CDR3: CASSLLRGPGYGYTF
V: TRBV6-5; size: few; D: TRBD1; length: 11; J: TRBJ2-1; DNA: TGTGCCAGCCACAGGGGGAATGAGCAGTTCTTC; CDR3: CASHRGNEQFF
V: TRBV19; size: .; D: .; length: 13; J: TRBJ2-4; DNA: TGTGCCAGTAGTAGGCCCCGGGGAGACATTCAGTACTTC; CDR3: CASSRPRGDIQYF
V: TRBV18; size: .; D: .; length: 15; J: TRBJ1-4; DNA: TGTGCCAGCTCCTCCGGGAGCACAACTAATGAAAAACTGTTTTTT; CDR3: CASSSGSTTNEKLFF
V: TRBV7-2; size: .; D: .; length: 14; J: TRBJ1-4; DNA: TGTGCCAGCAGCTTAGGAGGGCGCACTGAAAAACTGTTTTTT; CDR3: CASSLGGRTEKLFF
V: TRBV9; size: .; D: .; length: 13; J: TRBJ2-2; DNA: TGTGCCAGCAGCGTAGGAGACACCGGGGAGCTGTTTTTT; CDR3: CASSVGDTGELFF
V: TRBV29-1; size: few; D: TRBD1; length: 13; J: TRBJ1-1; DNA: TGCAGCGCAGCTACAGGGGGCACCACTGAAGCTTTCTTT; CDR3: CSAATGGTTEAFF
V: TRBV9; size: .; D: .; length: 15; J: TRBJ2-3; DNA: TGTGCCAGCAGCGTAGCTCCGGGACACACAGATACGCAGTATTTT; CDR3: CASSVAPGHTDTQYF
V: TRBV27; size: few; D: TRBD1; length: 15; J: TRBJ2-7; DNA: TGTGCCAGCCGGTTTAGGGACAGGGGAACCTACGAGCAGTACTTC; CDR3: CASRFRDRGTYEQYF